The rows below give T cell receptor beta chains drawn from one sample of a study of blood T cell repertoires in COVID-19. The method was immunoSEQ multiplex PCR; TCRdb's version includes in-frame clones alone and lacks a portion of them. The table records about 330,000 clones, 87% of them present only once. Sequenced input: PBMCs or T cells enriched from blood (not recorded which). The source of these receptors is a woman aged 25 to 39 who had recovered from COVID-19. Each CDR3 is given with its conserved first and last residue.

>13|TRBV24-1|TRBJ2-1
CATSDSPHHEQFF
>14|TRBV27|TRBJ1-2
CASSPVGVNYGYTF
>15|TRBV5-4|TRBJ2-2
CASSLGTGAAGELFF
>14|TRBV6-5|TRBJ2-1
CASSWQGARNEQFF
>16|TRBV28|TRBJ1-3
CASSPLFGVRGNTIYF
>17|TRBV1|TRBJ2-1
CTSSHPTTRLAPNEQFF
>15|TRBV27|TRBJ2-2
CASSYGGAGTGELFF
>13|TRBV28|TRBJ2-5
CASSTTGQETQYF
>14|TRBV2|TRBJ2-7
CASSPGLEYYEQYF
>13|TRBV7-2|TRBJ1-4
CASSLGTVEKLFF
>14|TRBV10-3|TRBJ2-1
CAISESVTPGEQFF
>15|TRBV11-2|TRBJ1-1
CASSLTGDLNTEAFF
>16|TRBV4-2|TRBJ1-5
CASSQDPQGASQPQHF
>18|TRBV10-3|TRBJ2-2
CAISLRLAGGANTGELFF
>14|TRBV12-2|TRBJ1-5
CAGTGCGAYQPQHF
>16|TRBV6-2/TRBV6-3|TRBJ2-7
CASSFWGWDRAYEQYF
>12|TRBV28|TRBJ2-1
CASRPGGLEQFF
>18|TRBV5-1|TRBJ1-5
CASSLAPLGGGGNQPQHF
>16|TRBV18|TRBJ2-7
CASSLVAGGSFYEQYF
>14|TRBV30|TRBJ1-6
CAWSVDRVKSPLHF
>16|TRBV7-8|TRBJ1-1
CASSYHPGALNTEAFF
>14|TRBV28|TRBJ1-4
CASSLDREDEKLFF
>13|TRBV29-1|TRBJ2-1
CSVSGTGLNEQFF
>16|TRBV18|TRBJ2-3
CASSPYSGASTDTQYF
>13|TRBV27|TRBJ1-1
CASSLVQNREAFF
>11|TRBV30|TRBJ2-4
CAWSVRGIQYF
>14|TRBV19|TRBJ2-1
CATTPRDRYNEQFF
>15|TRBV7-2|TRBJ2-5
CASSPTMDWLETQYF
>15|TRBV11-1|TRBJ2-2
CASSPVPRRPGELFF
>16|TRBV4-1|TRBJ1-4
CASSHQQGGPNEKLFF
>14|TRBV15|TRBJ1-2
CATSRDRTGYGYTF
>18|TRBV21-1|TRBJ1-6
CASSPARCRSSYNSPLHF
>17|TRBV28|TRBJ2-6
CASSLGQGVSGANVLTF
>13|TRBV6-5|TRBJ2-1
CASSLVGGNEQFF
>12|TRBV21-1|TRBJ2-1
CARFRLVSEQFF
>15|TRBV5-1|TRBJ2-3
CASSLVEAPPDTQYF
>16|TRBV7-2|TRBJ1-2
CASSLAWGQGEDGYTF
>15|TRBV27|TRBJ2-1
CASSPTGGRGNEQFF
>15|TRBV5-1|TRBJ2-1
CASSLSVGTYNEQFF
>14|TRBV10-3|TRBJ2-7
CAISVGDRPNEQYF
>15|TRBV2|TRBJ2-5
CASSEARVVQETQYF
>14|TRBV2|TRBJ2-3
CASSSGQGTDTQYF
>12|TRBV19|TRBJ2-7
CASSAGGYEQYF